This TCR beta chain was documented in a study of T cells expressing NK-cell markers. Overall study findings and caveats: One observes that, in a few donors, these clonotypes were also the leading ones within the CD3+CD56-NKG2C+ fraction.

The CDR3 is 11 residues long. Germline loops: CDR1 MNHEY, CDR2 SVGAGI. Regarding this clonotype: Its antigen remains unknown.

It was by 5'RACE template switching with UMIs that TCR beta cDNA was made. TCRdb re-called the 5' RACE reads; one entry per CDR3 protein, DNA not given. This sample carries roughly 300,000 distinct CDR3 sequences, with more than 3.5% going to the ten biggest clones. The chain links TRBV6-5 to TRBJ2-7; without DNA, the TCRdb call of TRBD2 cannot be checked. The receptor was derived from a woman between 18 and 69 years old in good health. The source material was blood T cells: a sorted CD56 or NKG2C T cell subset, CD4+ or CD8+ T cells, or bulk PBMC T cells (not recorded which). CDR3 sequence: CASRGEARQYF.